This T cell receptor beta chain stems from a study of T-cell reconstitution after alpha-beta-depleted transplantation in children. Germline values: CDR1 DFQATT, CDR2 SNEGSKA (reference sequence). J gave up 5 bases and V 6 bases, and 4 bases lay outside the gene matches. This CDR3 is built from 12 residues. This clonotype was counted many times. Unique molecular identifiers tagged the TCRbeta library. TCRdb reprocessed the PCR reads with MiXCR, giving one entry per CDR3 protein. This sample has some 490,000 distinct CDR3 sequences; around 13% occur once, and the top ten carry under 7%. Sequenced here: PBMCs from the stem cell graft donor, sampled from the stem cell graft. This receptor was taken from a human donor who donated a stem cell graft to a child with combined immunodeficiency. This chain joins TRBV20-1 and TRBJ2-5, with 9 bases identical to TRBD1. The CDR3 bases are TGCAGTGCCACAGGGGGCGGGGAGACCCAGTACTTC. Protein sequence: CSATGGGETQYF.